These 32 T cell receptor beta chains came from one sample sequenced in a study of vaccination and CD4 T cells after COVID-19. No antigen has been assigned to these receptors. The treatment: approximately 9-day PBMC culture with coronavirus spike peptide pools or control peptides (ViraFEST assay). The assay that was used to sequence DNA from cultured CD4+ T cells was the Oncomine TCR Beta short-read assay. TCRdb processed the PCR reads anew with MiXCR; each CDR3 protein has one entry. This table has approximately 12,000 distinct CDR3 sequences, 55% to 65% appearing once. Sequenced here: CD4+ T cells from blood, cultured in vitro, sampled before SARS-CoV-2 vaccination. These receptor sequences come from a human donor who had recovered from COVID-19.

This clonotype was seen only a few times. This chain connects TRBV7-2 to TRBJ1-6; D ambiguous. The CDR3 extends over 12 amino acids. CDR1 is SGHTA, CDR2 FQGNSA, per germline. The germline V and J ends were trimmed by 5 bases and 5 bases, with 4 bases remaining between them. The DNA of the CDR3 is TGTGCCAGCAGCCCGGATAATTCACCCCTCCACTTT. Its translation is CASSPDNSPLHF.

The rearrangement uses TRBV19 and TRBJ1-5; D call uncertain. This CDR3 is 15 amino acids long. Germline loops: CDR1 LNHDA, CDR2 SQIVND (reference sequence). V was clipped by 0 bases and J by 7 bases, with 13 bases between them. CDR3 DNA sequence: TGTGCCAGTAGTATAGAGAAGGCAGTCTGGCAGCCCCAGCATTTT. This translates into CASSIEKAVWQPQHF.

This clonotype was seen a handful of times. The rearrangement joins TRBV20-1 to TRBJ1-2, with 7 positions matching TRBD1. The CDR3 consists of 14 residues. V lost 3 bases, J lost 0 bases, and 4 bases stayed unmatched. Germline V gene data show CDR1 as DFQATT and CDR2 as SNEGSKA (reference sequence). DNA of the CDR3: TGCAGTGCTAGGGGTGACAGGGCTAACTATGGCTACACCTTC. Encoded protein: CSARGDRANYGYTF.

This clonotype is termed medium-sized. The chain recombines TRBV4-3 with TRBJ2-3; no clear D. The V and J ends lost 0 bases and 7 bases respectively, with 8 bases between them. The germline V gene has CDR1 LGHNA and CDR2 YSLEER. This CDR3 is built from 13 residues. The CDR3 sequence: CASSQDIVNTQYF. In DNA, the CDR3 is TGCGCCAGCAGCCAAGATATAGTGAATACGCAGTATTTT.

On this clonotype: One junction end does not reproduce the germline sequence, and a read error may be involved. This sequence joins TRBV7-9 and TRBJ1-1; tentatively, D is TRBD1 (6 bases). Looked up from germline, CDR1 is SEHNR and CDR2 is FQNEAQ (reference sequence). This CDR3 is built from 16 residues. Written as DNA, the CDR3 is TGCGCCAGCTTGGGGGACCCTGGGGCAGGGGTCACTGAAGCTTTCTTT. Translating it yields CASLGDPGAGVTEAFF. The variable domain in full, with the rest retrieved from reference TRBV7-9 and TRBJ1-1, is DTGVSQNPRHKITKRGQNVTFRCDPISEHNRLYWYRQTLGQGPEFLTYFQNEAQLEKSRLLSDRFSAERPKGSFSTLEIQRTEQGDSAMYLCASLGDPGAGVTEAFFGQGTRLTVV.

This clonotype was detected only a few times. The CDR3 bases are TGTGCCACCAGCAGGGGACTAGCGTCGAGGCAGTTCTTC. Its protein product is CATSRGLASRQFF. The chain joins TRBV15 to TRBJ2-1; 10 nucleotides align to TRBD2. Unmatched junction bases numbered 5, after V lost 3 bases and J lost 12 bases. Germline V lookup: CDR1 LNHNV, CDR2 YYDKDF (reference sequence). The CDR3 contains 13 residues.

This clonotype was picked up a small number of times. The chain joins TRBV18 to TRBJ2-5; 7 bases are a match to TRBD1. CDR1 KGHSH and CDR2 LQKENI come from the germline V gene. The V segment lost 4 bases and the J segment 2 bases; nucleotides outside the gene matches: 7. This CDR3 is built from 15 residues. This CDR3 is CASSLSGQTQETQYF. For the CDR3, the DNA is TGTGCCAGCTCACTCTCGGGACAGACTCAAGAGACCCAGTACTTC.

This clonotype has a handful of counts. CDR3 coding DNA: TGTGCCAGCAGCAAGTGGGACGTGATGGACACTGAAGCTTTCTTT. Its translation is CASSKWDVMDTEAFF. The chain uses TRBV21-1 and TRBJ1-1; TRBD1, the D gene given by the table, was not confirmed from the DNA. TRBV21-1 is a documented pseudogene. The CDR3 has 15 amino acids.

This clonotype turned up a few times. This chain joins TRBV27 and TRBJ1-5; 7 bases match TRBD1. Germline CDR1 reads MNHEY; CDR2 reads SMNVEV (reference sequence). The V gene end was trimmed by 5 bases and the J gene end by 3 bases; junction bases not matched to a gene: 4. This CDR3 region has 14 residues. The CDR3 protein is CASSLTGPNQPQHF. The CDR3 nucleotides read TGTGCCAGCAGTCTGACAGGGCCCAATCAGCCCCAGCATTTT.

The chain combines TRBV20-1 with TRBJ2-1; the D gene could be TRBD1 or TRBD2 (5 bases each). Trimming left V 4 bases short and J 4 bases short, with 17 bases between. Germline values: CDR1 DFQATT, CDR2 SNEGSKA (reference sequence). This CDR3 region has 15 residues. The CDR3 coding sequence is TGCAGTGCTACCCGGGACCGAAGAGATTACAATGAGCAGTTCTTC. It codes for CSATRDRRDYNEQFF.

This chain connects TRBV25-1 to TRBJ2-2; D remains unclear. Trimming cost V 4 bases and J 8 bases, with 11 bases left between them. The CDR3 is 13 amino acids. CDR1 is MGHDK and CDR2 is SYGVNS in the germline V gene. CDR3 coding DNA: TGTGCCAGCAGTGCGGTCGGTGAGGGGGAGCTGTTTTTT. Translation gives CASSAVGEGELFF.

This clonotype was seen a single time. The chain carries TRBV6-2 or TRBV6-3 and TRBJ2-2; D is perhaps TRBD1 (6 bases). Germline CDR1 is MNHEY and CDR2 is SVGEGT. CDR3 length: 15 residues. Trimming shortened V by 6 bases and J by 2 bases, and 13 bases separated the two germline ends. In DNA, the CDR3 is TGTGCCAGCAGGTACAGGGTAGATAACACCGGGGAGCTGTTTTTT. This gives the protein CASRYRVDNTGELFF.

The CDR3 reads CASSRDRGANTEAFF. The DNA of the CDR3 is TGTGCCAGCAGCCGGGACAGGGGGGCGAACACTGAAGCTTTCTTT. The chain links TRBV7-2 to TRBJ1-1; 11 bases are shared with TRBD1. CDR1 and CDR2 from the germline V gene are SGHTA and FQGNSA. This CDR3 has 15 residues. With V trimmed by 5 bases and J by 1 base, 3 bases remained unmatched. The complete variable domain, with remaining parts taken from reference TRBV7-2 and TRBJ1-1, reads GAGVSQSPSNKVTEKGKDVELRCDPISGHTALYWYRQSLGQGLEFLIYFQGNSAPDKSGLPSDRFSAERTGGSVSTLTIQRTQQEDSAVYLCASSRDRGANTEAFFGQGTRLTVV.

This rearrangement joins TRBV27 to TRBJ1-6, with TRBD1 matching 9 bases. V was pared by 6 bases and J by 14 bases, with 14 bases of the junction left unmatched. CDR3 length equals 15 residues. The germline CDR1 and CDR2 sequences are MNHEY and SMNVEV (reference sequence). The CDR3 DNA is TGTGCCAGCAGGACCCGGACAGGGGAAATCGAGGCCCTCCACTTT. It encodes CASRTRTGEIEALHF.

The rearrangement joins TRBV29-1 to TRBJ1-2; tentative D call: TRBD1 (6 bases). This CDR3 region has 13 residues. Germline V gene lookup returns CDR1 SQVTM and CDR2 ANQGSEA. V was clipped by 2 bases and J by 7 bases, with 14 bases between them. CDR3 DNA sequence: TGCAGCGTTGAACGGGGGGCATGGGGTGGCTACACCTTC. This codes for CSVERGAWGGYTF.

CDR3 DNA: TGTGCCAGCAGTGAAGCACGGGGGGCCCCGGGTACGCAGTATTTT. Its translation is CASSEARGAPGTQYF. The J gene is TRBJ2-3, the V gene TRBV2; weak D call: TRBD2 (7 bases). Germline V gene sequence: CDR1 SNHLY, CDR2 FYNNEI. Trimming took off 0 bases at V and 8 bases at J, with 15 bases between the two ends. The length of the CDR3 is 15 residues.

This clonotype was seen a handful of times. The chain combines TRBV20-1 with TRBJ1-5; unclear D gene. Germline V gene sequence: CDR1 DFQATT, CDR2 SNEGSKA (reference sequence). The germline V and J ends were trimmed by 6 bases and 1 base, with 13 bases remaining between them. CDR3 length: 14 amino acids. CDR3 in amino acids: CSARRGLSNQPQHF. The DNA for the CDR3 is TGCAGTGCCCGCCGGGGTTTGAGCAATCAGCCCCAGCATTTT.

This CDR3 is CASSLNTNQPQHF. The CDR3 DNA sequence: TGTGCCAGCAGCTTAAATACCAATCAGCCCCAGCATTTT. This sequence joins TRBV7-8 and TRBJ1-5; D remains unclear. The CDR3 covers 13 residues. V gave up 2 bases and J gave up 3 bases, with 5 bases separating them. Germline V gene data show CDR1 as SGHVS and CDR2 as FQNEAQ.

This chain links TRBV5-1 with TRBJ1-1; the D is unclear. Germline values: CDR1 SGHRS, CDR2 YFSETQ. V lost 4 bases and J 0 bases, leaving 16 bases between the germline ends. This CDR3 has 16 amino acids. DNA of the CDR3: TGCGCCAGCAGCCCTCGGAGCTCGAGCATGAACACTGAAGCTTTCTTT. Translation: CASSPRSSSMNTEAFF.

V usage is TRBV7-9 and J usage is TRBJ1-2; 7 bases are shared with TRBD1. Germline V lookup: CDR1 SEHNR, CDR2 FQNEAQ (reference sequence). This CDR3 has 19 amino acids. The V and J ends lost 2 bases and 4 bases, in that order; junction bases with no gene match: 19. The DNA for the CDR3 is TGTGCCAGCAGCTTAACCTCACAGGGGACCCGGAGTAGGCCCTATGGCTACACCTTC. Its protein is CASSLTSQGTRSRPYGYTF.

V gene TRBV4-3 combines with J gene TRBJ1-5, with D unclear. This CDR3 is 16 amino acids long. Germline loops: CDR1 LGHNA, CDR2 YSLEER. V was pared by 0 bases and J by 6 bases, with 15 bases between. The CDR3 loop is CASSQDIVGVGQPQHF. CDR3 sequence (DNA): TGCGCCAGCAGCCAAGATATTGTCGGGGTTGGTCAGCCCCAGCATTTT.

By its share, this clonotype is large. The V and J genes are TRBV7-2 and TRBJ1-5, with D uncertain. CDR3 length: 16 residues. Germline CDR1 SGHTA, CDR2 FQGNSA. V lost 5 bases, J lost 5 bases, and 19 bases lay in between. The CDR3 nucleotides read TGTGCCAGCAGCCCCGACGGGCCAGCGAATTATCAGCCCCAGCATTTT. Amino acids: CASSPDGPANYQPQHF.

This clonotype was observed once. The genes are TRBV6-2 or TRBV6-3 and TRBJ2-5; D ambiguous. The germline gives CDR1 MNHEY, CDR2 SVGEGT. V dropped 6 bases and J dropped 5 bases, with 16 bases sitting between them. The CDR3 totals 14 residues. The CDR3 DNA follows: TGTGCCAGCAGCCAAGAGTCTACTTCGGAGACCCAGTACTTC. This codes for CASSQESTSETQYF.

As DNA, the CDR3 is TGTGCCAGCTCGAGACAGGGGGAAGACGAGCAGTACTTC. Translated: CASSRQGEDEQYF. The chain links TRBV7-3 to TRBJ2-7, with TRBD1 matching over 9 bases. CDR3 length: 13 amino acids. V was clipped by 8 bases and J by 5 bases; unmatched bases: 7. Germline V gives CDR1 SGHTA, CDR2 FQGTGA.

V usage is TRBV5-1 and J usage is TRBJ2-1; 7 bases fit TRBD2. Germline-derived CDR1 and CDR2 are SGHRS and YFSETQ. The V segment lost 7 bases and the J segment 8 bases; nucleotides outside the gene matches: 12. The CDR3 is 14 amino acids. CDR3 amino acids: CASGLSGAYYEQFF. CDR3 sequence (DNA): TGCGCCAGCGGACTGAGCGGGGCGTACTATGAGCAGTTCTTC.

The CDR3 reads CASAGSNQPQHF. In nucleotides, the CDR3 is TGTGCCAGCGCCGGGTCCAATCAGCCCCAGCATTTT. The V call is TRBV28, the J call TRBJ1-5; no definite D call. Germline V CDR1 and CDR2: MDHEN, SYDVKM. V lost 8 bases and J lost 3, with 8 bases in between. This CDR3 is built from 12 residues.

The chain uses TRBV20-1 and TRBJ1-2; a weak D match, TRBD1 (5 bases). CDR3 length equals 14 residues. Trimming shortened V by 4 bases and J by 4 bases, and 16 bases separated the two germline ends. Germline CDR1 and CDR2: DFQATT and SNEGSKA (reference sequence). CDR3 residues: CSANTRGVAYGYTF. The CDR3 DNA reads TGCAGTGCTAATACCCGAGGGGTGGCCTATGGCTACACCTTC.

The V gene is TRBV30, the J gene TRBJ2-5, with 7 bases lining up with TRBD2. This CDR3 spans 13 amino acids. Per the germline V gene, CDR1 is GTSNPN and CDR2 is SVGIG (reference sequence). The J segment lost 4 bases and the V segment lost 4 bases, leaving 6 bases of the junction unmatched. The CDR3 here is CAWKRGGGETQYF. CDR3 DNA: TGTGCCTGGAAACGGGGCGGGGGAGAGACCCAGTACTTC.

V usage is TRBV5-4 and J usage is TRBJ2-2, with D unclear. Germline CDR1 is SGHNT and CDR2 is YYREEE (reference sequence). Trimming took off 0 bases at V and 6 bases at J, with 9 bases between the two ends. The CDR3 is made up of 14 amino acids. In DNA form, the CDR3 reads TGTGCCAGCAGCTTGGCTACGTCGCCCGGGGAGCTGTTTTTT. Its protein is CASSLATSPGELFF.

This clonotype came up once. The gene calls are TRBV20-1 and TRBJ2-7; weak D call: TRBD2 (6 bases). This CDR3 is 13 amino acids long. Trimming left V 4 bases short and J 3 bases short, with 13 bases between. Per germline, CDR1 DFQATT and CDR2 SNEGSKA (reference sequence). CDR3 nucleotides: TGCAGTGCTACCGGGACTTACGACTACGAGCAGTACTTC. As protein: CSATGTYDYEQYF.

The rearrangement uses TRBV12-3 or TRBV12-4 and TRBJ1-1, with D perhaps matching TRBD1 (6 bases). The CDR3 is made up of 13 amino acids. V was shortened by 6 bases and J by 7 bases, with 15 bases between the two germline ends. In DNA, the CDR3 is TGTGCCAGCAGACCTCCACCAGGGGATGAAGCTTTCTTT. Amino acid sequence: CASRPPPGDEAFF.

Here the CDR3 reads CASSLGPGGLGTEAFF. The CDR3, as DNA: TGTGCCAGCAGCTTAGGGCCGGGGGGACTTGGCACTGAAGCTTTCTTT. The chain recombines TRBV11-3 with TRBJ1-1; tentative D call: TRBD1 (5 bases). The CDR3 spans 16 residues. Germline V gives CDR1 SGHNT, CDR2 YENEEA. Trimming left V 1 base short and J 4 bases short, with 16 bases between. The whole variable domain, remainder taken from reference TRBV11-3 and TRBJ1-1, is EAGVVQSPRYKIIEKKQPVAFWCNPISGHNTLYWYLQNLGQGPELLIRYENEEAVDDSQLPKDRFSAERLKGVDSTLKIQPAELGDSAVYLCASSLGPGGLGTEAFFGQGTRLTVV.